The rows below give T cell receptor beta chains drawn from one sample of a study of blood T cell repertoires in COVID-19. Measured with immunoSEQ multiplex PCR; TCRdb has only the in-frame clones, and not every one. The data show 95,000 or so clones, with approximately 84% seen just once and approximately 25% held by the top ten. The specimen sequenced was peripheral blood. These receptors were taken from a human donor in a cohort sampled during active COVID-19. Each CDR3 is given with its conserved first and last residue. A D gene is named only where the DNA matches it firmly. Clone size is given for some rows only: seen once, a few or many times, or a class if the clone is expanded.

TRBV5-6	NA	NA	TRBJ1-5	CASSFRGGQPQHF	TGTGCCAGCAGCTTCAGGGGTGGACAGCCCCAGCATTTT
TRBV11-2	TRBD2	NA	TRBJ2-2	CASSLAGGARTGELFF	TGTGCCAGCAGCTTAGCCGGGGGGGCTCGCACCGGGGAGCTGTTTTTT
TRBV7-8	TRBD2	NA	TRBJ2-6	CASSPDLAGATGANVLTF	TGTGCCAGCAGCCCCGATCTGGCGGGAGCTACTGGGGCCAACGTCCTGACTTTC
TRBV7-9	NA	NA	TRBJ1-1	CASSLAAANTEAFF	TGTGCCAGCAGCTTAGCGGCGGCAAACACTGAAGCTTTCTTT
TRBV3-1/TRBV3-2	TRBD2	NA	TRBJ2-7	CASSQGSGSPYEQYF	TGTGCCAGCAGCCAAGGCAGCGGGAGTCCCTACGAGCAGTACTTC
TRBV6-5	TRBD1	NA	TRBJ1-2	CASTPGGYGYTF	TGTGCCAGCACCCCAGGGGGGTATGGCTACACCTTC
TRBV28	NA	NA	TRBJ1-3	CASRARGLSGNTIYF	TGTGCCAGCAGGGCCAGAGGCCTCTCTGGAAACACCATATATTTT
TRBV18	TRBD1	NA	TRBJ1-2	CASSPVRGQGANYGYTF	TGTGCCAGCTCACCAGTAAGGGGACAGGGGGCTAACTATGGCTACACCTTC
TRBV2	NA	NA	TRBJ2-1	CASERTGAGYNEQFF	TGTGCCAGCGAAAGAACAGGGGCGGGGTACAATGAGCAGTTCTTC
TRBV27	NA	NA	TRBJ1-2	CASSLGGHYGYTF	TGTGCCAGCAGTTTAGGGGGCCACTATGGCTACACCTTC
TRBV24-1	NA	NA	TRBJ2-2	CATSDVDSVANTGELFF	TGTGCCACCAGTGATGTCGACAGTGTCGCGAACACCGGGGAGCTGTTTTTT
TRBV19	TRBD1	NA	TRBJ2-3	CASSGWTGADTQYF	TGTGCCAGTAGTGGATGGACAGGGGCAGATACGCAGTATTTT
TRBV10-3	NA	NA	TRBJ1-1	CAISELLNTEAFF	TGTGCCATCAGTGAGTTGTTAAACACTGAAGCTTTCTTT
TRBV7-9	NA	NA	TRBJ2-1	CASSLAGRGYNEQFF	TGTGCCAGCAGCTTAGCGGGCAGGGGCTATAATGAGCAGTTCTTC
TRBV5-1	TRBD2	NA	TRBJ2-1	CASVPRGEGNYNEQFF	TGCGCCAGCGTCCCACGGGGGGAAGGGAACTACAATGAGCAGTTCTTC
TRBV18	NA	NA	TRBJ1-2	CASFAGGQNYGYTF	TGTGCCTCCTTTGCCGGGGGGCAGAACTATGGCTACACCTTC
TRBV27	NA	NA	TRBJ1-1	CASSFVGTEAFF	TGTGCCAGCAGTTTCGTCGGGACTGAAGCTTTCTTT
TRBV29-1	NA	NA	TRBJ1-4	CSVEGMGEEKLFF	TGCAGCGTCGAAGGGATGGGAGAAGAAAAACTGTTTTTT
TRBV3-1/TRBV3-2	TRBD1	NA	TRBJ1-5	CASSPRTGGFANQPQHF	TGTGCCAGCAGCCCCCGGACAGGGGGGTTTGCCAATCAGCCCCAGCATTTT
TRBV5-1	NA	NA	TRBJ2-5	CASRTQGSGTQYF	TGCGCCAGCAGAACCCAGGGTTCGGGGACCCAGTACTTC
TRBV7-2	NA	NA	TRBJ1-3	CACGRGPGNTIYF	TGTGCCTGCGGGCGGGGGCCAGGAAACACCATATATTTT
TRBV10-1	TRBD1	few	TRBJ1-2	CASSEDGTAYGYTF	TGCGCCAGCAGTGAGGACGGGACAGCTTATGGCTACACCTTC
TRBV11-3	NA	few	TRBJ2-7	CASTHSEQYF	TGTGCCAGCACCCACAGTGAGCAGTACTTC
TRBV2	NA	NA	TRBJ2-1	CASSRLVDNEQFF	TGTGCCAGCAGCCGCCTAGTGGACAATGAGCAGTTCTTC
TRBV7-2	NA	NA	TRBJ1-5	CASSLAGDQPQHF	TGTGCCAGCAGCTTAGCAGGGGATCAGCCCCAGCATTTT
TRBV2	NA	NA	TRBJ1-2	CASSESETGLHGYTF	TGTGCCAGCAGTGAGTCCGAAACAGGGTTGCATGGCTACACCTTC
TRBV7-7	TRBD2	NA	TRBJ2-3	CASSLSGGTDTQYF	TGTGCTAGCAGCTTAAGCGGGGGCACAGATACGCAGTATTTT
TRBV7-9	TRBD1	NA	TRBJ1-1	CASVGTAEAFF	TGTGCCAGCGTAGGGACAGCTGAAGCTTTCTTT
TRBV5-1	NA	NA	TRBJ2-7	CASSLDTYSYEQYF	TGCGCCAGCAGCTTGGACACATACTCCTACGAGCAGTACTTC
TRBV11-2	TRBD1	NA	TRBJ2-4	CASSTDRGGIQYF	TGTGCCAGCAGTACTGACAGGGGGGGCATTCAGTACTTC
TRBV6-6	NA	NA	TRBJ2-1	CASSYGGSGDNEQFF	TGTGCCAGCAGTTATGGGGGGAGCGGCGACAATGAGCAGTTCTTC
TRBV12-3/TRBV12-4	NA	NA	TRBJ2-1	CASSLRESGEQFF	TGTGCCAGCAGTTTACGGGAGTCCGGTGAGCAGTTCTTC
TRBV28	TRBD1	NA	TRBJ2-1	CASSLLLQGATANEQFF	TGTGCCAGCAGTTTACTTCTTCAGGGGGCGACAGCCAATGAGCAGTTCTTC
TRBV5-1	NA	NA	TRBJ1-2	CASTPGGDRLTF	TGCGCCAGCACCCCTGGGGGCGACCGCTTAACCTTC
TRBV7-2	NA	NA	TRBJ1-3	CASSLQGSPGNTIYF	TGTGCCAGCAGCTTGCAAGGTAGCCCTGGAAACACCATATATTTT
TRBV6-5	NA	NA	TRBJ1-1	CASSYRGISMNTEAFF	TGTGCCAGCAGTTACCGGGGAATATCGATGAACACTGAAGCTTTCTTT
TRBV4-1	TRBD1	NA	TRBJ2-7	CASSSGQGLNEQYF	TGCGCCAGCAGCTCCGGACAGGGTCTCAACGAGCAGTACTTC
TRBV5-1	NA	NA	TRBJ1-6	CASSLEGGSWDSPLHF	TGCGCCAGCAGCTTGGAAGGGGGATCGTGGGACTCACCCCTCCACTTT
TRBV6-1	NA	NA	TRBJ1-1	CASSEAGGNTEAFF	TGTGCCAGCAGTGAAGCTGGCGGGAACACTGAAGCTTTCTTT
TRBV24-1	TRBD1	NA	TRBJ1-5	CATSDGQGMYSNQPQHF	TGTGCCACCAGTGATGGACAGGGGATGTATAGCAATCAGCCCCAGCATTTT
TRBV19	TRBD2	few	TRBJ2-2	CASRAGGNTGELFF	TGTGCCAGTAGAGCGGGAGGAAACACCGGGGAGCTGTTTTTT
TRBV25-1	NA	NA	TRBJ1-1	CASSPGHGMSFF	TGTGCCAGCAGTCCGGGACATGGTATGTCTTTCTTT
TRBV28	TRBD2	few	TRBJ2-2	CASFPFGREVTGELFF	TGTGCCAGCTTCCCATTTGGCCGGGAGGTCACCGGGGAGCTGTTTTTT
TRBV7-7	TRBD2	few	TRBJ2-3	CASSIGLAGLGDTQYF	TGTGCTAGCAGCATCGGACTAGCGGGTCTGGGAGATACGCAGTATTTT
TRBV6-5	TRBD1	once	TRBJ2-7	CASSYRGRSVYEQYF	TGTGCCAGCAGTTACAGGGGGCGGTCTGTCTACGAGCAGTACTTC
TRBV5-6	TRBD2	NA	TRBJ2-3	CASSFPKVASGSDTQYF	TGTGCCAGCAGCTTCCCCAAGGTGGCTAGCGGGAGCGATACGCAGTATTTT
TRBV29-1	TRBD1	NA	TRBJ1-1	CSAHTTGAGEAFF	TGCAGCGCACACACCACAGGGGCCGGTGAAGCTTTCTTT
TRBV7-6	NA	NA	TRBJ1-1	CASSLQQGSNTEAFF	TGTGCCAGCAGCTTACAACAGGGTTCAAACACTGAAGCTTTCTTT
TRBV11-1	NA	NA	TRBJ1-1	CASSLVSNTEAFF	TGTGCCAGCAGCTTAGTGTCAAACACTGAAGCTTTCTTT
TRBV3-1/TRBV3-2	NA	NA	TRBJ1-1	CASSEGGRAEAFF	TGTGCCAGCAGCGAAGGGGGGCGGGCTGAAGCTTTCTTT
TRBV6-6	NA	NA	TRBJ2-4	CASSHTWDREAKNIQYF	TGTGCCAGCAGTCACACTTGGGACCGGGAGGCCAAAAACATTCAGTACTTC
TRBV19	NA	NA	TRBJ1-4	CASSVRSATNEKLFF	TGTGCCAGTAGTGTGCGGTCCGCAACTAATGAAAAACTGTTTTTT
TRBV14	TRBD2	few	TRBJ2-7	CASSHGREGQYF	TGTGCCAGCAGCCATGGACGGGAGGGGCAGTACTTC